Reported below is one T cell receptor beta chain. Germline V lookup: CDR1 SGHNT, CDR2 YYREEE (reference sequence). Trimming took off 4 bases at V and 0 bases at J, with 13 bases between the two ends. CDR3 length: 15 residues. The record originates from a study of OX40 agonist ivuxolimab in advanced cancers. Study at large: Two cutaneous melanoma patients and one hepatocellular carcinoma patient, three in all, had partial responses.

Autoimmune disease history or systemic immunosuppression was exclusionary. Profiling relied on immunoSEQ multiplex PCR, and the TCRdb table lists in-frame clones only, not all of them. Of tens of thousands of clones detected, roughly 85% appear once; the ten largest clones hold less than 15%. This sample comprised CD4+ or CD8+ T cells sorted from blood, obtained in a trial of the OX40 agonist ivuxolimab. The sequence was obtained from an adult with an advanced solid tumor such as melanoma, head and neck, liver or kidney cancer. V is TRBV5-4 and J is TRBJ1-1; D gene uncertain. CDR3 sequence: CASSPEPGMNTEAFF. CDR3 nucleotide sequence: TGTGCCAGCAGCCCGGAACCGGGCATGAACACTGAAGCTTTCTTT.